This T cell receptor (beta chain) was sequenced for a study of OX40 agonist ivuxolimab in advanced cancers. This CDR3 has 15 residues. Germline V gene lookup returns CDR1 LNHDA and CDR2 SQIVND (reference sequence). The V and J ends lost 2 bases and 4 bases respectively, with 12 bases between them. The method was immunoSEQ multiplex PCR; TCRdb's version includes in-frame clones alone and lacks a portion of them. The sample yields 90,000 or so clones, 80% to 90% seen once. The specimen was CD4+ or CD8+ T cells sorted from blood, collected in a trial of the OX40 agonist ivuxolimab. The gene calls are TRBV19 and TRBJ1-3; no firm D call. This clonotype was obtained from an adult with an advanced solid tumor such as melanoma, head and neck, liver or kidney cancer. The CDR3 DNA reads as TGTGCCAGTAGTATAAGCCGCTTCGGAGGAAACACCATATATTTT. It codes for CASSISRFGGNTIYF.